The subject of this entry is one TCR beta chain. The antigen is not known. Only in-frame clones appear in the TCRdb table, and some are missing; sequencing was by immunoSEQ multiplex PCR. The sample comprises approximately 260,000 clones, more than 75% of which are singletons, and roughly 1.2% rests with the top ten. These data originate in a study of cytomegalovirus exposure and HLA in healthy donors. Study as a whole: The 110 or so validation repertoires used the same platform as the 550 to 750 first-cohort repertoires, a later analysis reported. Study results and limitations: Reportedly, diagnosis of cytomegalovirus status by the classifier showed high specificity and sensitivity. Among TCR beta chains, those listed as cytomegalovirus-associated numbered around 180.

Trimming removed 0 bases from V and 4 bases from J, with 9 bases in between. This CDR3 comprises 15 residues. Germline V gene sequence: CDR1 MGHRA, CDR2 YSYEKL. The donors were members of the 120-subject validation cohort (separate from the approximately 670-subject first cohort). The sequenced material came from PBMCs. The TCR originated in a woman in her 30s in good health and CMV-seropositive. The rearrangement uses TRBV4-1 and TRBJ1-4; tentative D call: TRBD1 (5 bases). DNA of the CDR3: TGCGCCAGCAGCCAAGAGGGGCAGGGTAATGAAAAACTGTTTTTT. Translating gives CASSQEGQGNEKLFF.